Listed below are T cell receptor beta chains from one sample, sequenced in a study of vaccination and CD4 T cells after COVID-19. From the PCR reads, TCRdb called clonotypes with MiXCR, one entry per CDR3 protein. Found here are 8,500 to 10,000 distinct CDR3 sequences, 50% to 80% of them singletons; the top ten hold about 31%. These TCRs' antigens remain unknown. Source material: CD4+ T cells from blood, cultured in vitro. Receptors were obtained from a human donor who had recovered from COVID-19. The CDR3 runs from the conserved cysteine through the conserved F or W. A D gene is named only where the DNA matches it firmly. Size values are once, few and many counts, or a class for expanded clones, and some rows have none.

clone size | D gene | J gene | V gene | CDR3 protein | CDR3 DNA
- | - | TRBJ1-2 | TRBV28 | CASSVSTAYYGYTF | TGTGCCAGCAGTGTATCGACAGCCTACTATGGCTACACCTTC
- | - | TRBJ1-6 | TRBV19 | CASSNRSRRFGANSPLHF | TGTGCCAGTAGTAATCGGAGTCGGAGATTCGGGGCTAATTCACCCCTCCACTTT
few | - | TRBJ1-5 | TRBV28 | CASRFEVGWTDSNQPQHF | TGTGCCAGCCGTTTTGAGGTGGGGTGGACAGATAGCAATCAGCCCCAGCATTTT
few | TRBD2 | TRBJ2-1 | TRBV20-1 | CSAQGLAGNEQFF | TGCAGTGCTCAGGGACTAGCGGGCAATGAGCAGTTCTTC
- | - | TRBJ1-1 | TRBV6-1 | CASREKVVRNTEAFF | TGTGCCAGCAGGGAGAAAGTGGTAAGAAACACTGAAGCTTTCTTT
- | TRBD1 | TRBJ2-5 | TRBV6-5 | CASSYSTGGGETQYF | TGTGCCAGCAGTTACTCAACAGGGGGCGGCGAGACCCAGTACTTC
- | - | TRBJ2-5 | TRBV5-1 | CASSLAVASQETQYF | TGCGCCAGCAGCTTGGCCGTAGCGAGCCAAGAGACCCAGTACTTC
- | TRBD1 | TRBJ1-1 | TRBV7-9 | CASSLDLGTVEAFF | TGTGCCAGCAGCTTAGATCTCGGGACAGTTGAAGCTTTCTTT
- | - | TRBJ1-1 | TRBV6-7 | CASSYPLDPAGTEAFF | TGTGCCAGCAGTTACCCATTGGACCCGGCGGGTACTGAAGCTTTCTTT
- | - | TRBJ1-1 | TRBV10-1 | CASSEFAPMNTEAFF | TGCGCCAGCAGTGAGTTCGCCCCAATGAACACTGAAGCTTTCTTT
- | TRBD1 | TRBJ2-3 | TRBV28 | CASTRDRAGDTQYF | TGTGCCAGCACCCGGGACAGGGCTGGAGATACGCAGTATTTT
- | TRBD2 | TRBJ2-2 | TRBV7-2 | CASSPPGLAGSTGELFF | TGTGCCAGCAGCCCCCCTGGGCTAGCGGGGAGCACCGGGGAGCTGTTTTTT
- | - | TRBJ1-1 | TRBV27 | CASSRQTENTEAFF | TGTGCCAGCAGTCGCCAGACGGAGAACACTGAAGCTTTCTTT
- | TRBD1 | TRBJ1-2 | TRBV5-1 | CASSLGQGHYGYTF | TGCGCCAGCAGCTTGGGACAGGGCCACTATGGCTACACCTTC
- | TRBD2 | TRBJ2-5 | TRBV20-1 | CSAFKTTASGGGGETQYF | TGCAGTGCTTTCAAGACCACCGCTAGCGGGGGGGGGGGAGAGACCCAGTACTTC
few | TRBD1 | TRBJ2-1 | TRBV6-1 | CASSPGTGGINEQFF | TGTGCCAGCAGTCCCGGGACAGGGGGCATCAATGAGCAGTTCTTC
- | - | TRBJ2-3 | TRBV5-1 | CASSTGGVSTDTQYF | TGCGCCAGCAGCACCGGTGGGGTTAGCACAGATACGCAGTATTTT
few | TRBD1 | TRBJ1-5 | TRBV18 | CASSPGDRDQPQHF | TGTGCCAGCTCACCGGGGGACAGGGATCAGCCCCAGCATTTT
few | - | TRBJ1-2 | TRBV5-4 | CASSLAGAGRANYGYTF | TGTGCCAGCAGCTTGGCCGGGGCAGGGCGAGCTAACTATGGCTACACCTTC
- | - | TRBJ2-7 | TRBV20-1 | CSASGRVAYEQYF | TGCAGTGCTTCGGGCAGGGTGGCCTACGAGCAGTACTTC
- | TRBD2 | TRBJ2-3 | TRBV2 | CASSEGDSGGHTSTDTQYF | TGTGCCAGCAGCGAGGGGGATAGCGGGGGGCATACTAGCACAGATACGCAGTATTTT
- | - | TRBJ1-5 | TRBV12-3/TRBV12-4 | CASSMDGRNQPQHF | TGTGCCAGCAGTATGGATGGACGCAATCAGCCCCAGCATTTT
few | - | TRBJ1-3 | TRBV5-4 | CASSSHPGPDVNTIYF | TGTGCCAGCAGCTCTCACCCGGGGCCGGACGTCAACACCATATATTTT
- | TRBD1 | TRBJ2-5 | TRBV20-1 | CSAEDRGQETQYF | TGCAGTGCTGAGGACAGGGGGCAAGAGACCCAGTACTTC
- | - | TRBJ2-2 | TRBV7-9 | CASSLWGPPNGELFF | TGTGCCAGCAGCCTGTGGGGTCCTCCGAACGGGGAGCTGTTTTTT
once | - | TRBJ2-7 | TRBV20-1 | CSASGSHYEQYF | TGCAGTGCTAGCGGGAGCCACTACGAGCAGTACTTC
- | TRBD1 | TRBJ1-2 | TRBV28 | CASRDRGTNYGYTF | TGTGCCAGCAGAGACAGGGGGACTAACTATGGCTACACCTTC
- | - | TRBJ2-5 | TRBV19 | CASSPVWRETQYF | TGTGCCAGTAGCCCAGTTTGGAGGGAGACCCAGTACTTC
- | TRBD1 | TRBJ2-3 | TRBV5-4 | CASSLARQGGTDTQYF | TGTGCCAGCAGCTTGGCCCGACAGGGAGGCACAGATACGCAGTATTTT
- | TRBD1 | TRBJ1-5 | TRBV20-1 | CSVDAGGWVSNQPQHF | TGCAGTGTTGACGCAGGGGGGTGGGTAAGCAATCAGCCCCAGCATTTT
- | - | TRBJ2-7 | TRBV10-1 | CASRSSDAPQVQYF | TGCGCCAGCAGATCTAGCGACGCGCCCCAAGTGCAGTACTTC
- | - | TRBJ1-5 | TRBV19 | CASRPGRGLFQPQHF | TGTGCCAGTAGACCGGGACGGGGCCTTTTTCAGCCCCAGCATTTT
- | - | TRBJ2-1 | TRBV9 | CASSVTSFGDNEQFF | TGTGCCAGCAGCGTGACAAGTTTTGGGGACAATGAGCAGTTCTTC
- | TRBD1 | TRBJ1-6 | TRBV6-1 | CASSQGARGSPLHF | TGTGCCAGCAGCCAGGGGGCAAGGGGTTCACCCCTCCACTTT
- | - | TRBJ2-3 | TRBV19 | CASSIAGTSTDTQYF | TGTGCCAGTAGTATTGCCGGAACAAGCACAGATACGCAGTATTTT
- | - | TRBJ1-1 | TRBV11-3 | CASSLDLQSEAFF | TGTGCCAGCAGCTTAGATCTTCAGTCTGAAGCTTTCTTT
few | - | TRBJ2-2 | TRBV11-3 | CASSPTISGELFF | TGTGCCAGCAGCCCGACTATCTCCGGGGAGCTGTTTTTT
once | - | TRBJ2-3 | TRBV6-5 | CASSSARDIPRYF | TGTGCCAGCAGTTCCGCCCGGGACATACCCAGGTATTTT
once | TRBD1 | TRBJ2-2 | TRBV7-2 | CASSLTTGGRAGELFF | TGTGCCAGCAGCTTGACGACAGGGGGCCGAGCCGGGGAGCTGTTTTTT
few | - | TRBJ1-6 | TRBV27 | CASPPDRLYNSPLHF | TGTGCCAGCCCACCAGACAGGCTCTATAATTCACCCCTCCACTTT
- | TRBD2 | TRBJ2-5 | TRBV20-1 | CSASRAAGGMETQYF | TGCAGTGCTAGTCGGGCAGCGGGGGGGATGGAGACCCAGTACTTC
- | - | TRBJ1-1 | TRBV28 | CASSSHPMNTEAFF | TGTGCCAGCAGTTCTCATCCCATGAACACTGAAGCTTTCTTT
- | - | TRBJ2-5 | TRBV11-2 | CASSSLPEQETQYF | TGTGCCAGCAGCTCCCTCCCCGAGCAAGAGACCCAGTACTTC
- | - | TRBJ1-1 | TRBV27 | CASSLDGSYTEAFF | TGTGCCAGCAGTTTAGATGGGTCCTACACTGAAGCTTTCTTT
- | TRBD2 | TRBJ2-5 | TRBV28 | CASLLAGKETQYF | TGTGCCAGCCTTCTAGCGGGAAAGGAGACCCAGTACTTC